Each of the 6 T cell receptor beta chains below was sequenced from the same sample in a study of glioma-infiltrating T cells. The iRepertoire nested amplicon-rescue multiplex PCR amplified TCR alpha and beta CDR3s from RNA. TCRdb reprocessed the multiplex PCR reads with MiXCR, giving one entry per CDR3 protein. The repertoire holds tens of thousands of distinct CDR3 sequences, with 40% as singletons. Sequences were obtained from glioma tissue, nonneoplastic brain tissue, or PBMCs (not recorded which). These receptors were collected from a human donor with low-grade glioma or glioblastoma, undergoing nonglioma brain surgery, or in good health (not recorded which).

The chain carries TRBV5-6 and TRBJ2-7; D assignment may be TRBD1 or TRBD2 (5 bases each). The length of the CDR3 is 14 residues. Germline CDR1 reads SGHDT; CDR2 reads YYEEEE. V was pared by 4 bases and J by 3 bases, with 14 bases between. The CDR3 sequence is CASSPPWDGYEQYF. Written as DNA, the CDR3 is TGTGCCAGCAGCCCCCCTTGGGACGGCTACGAGCAGTACTTC.

This clonotype was counted ten times or more. The chain employs TRBV5-1 and TRBJ2-3; TRBD2 agrees at 9 bases. Trimming took 8 bases from V and 2 from J; bases not matched to a gene: 6. This CDR3 has 14 residues. CDR1 SGHRS and CDR2 YFSETQ come from the germline V gene. The CDR3 reads CASSTSGYTDTQYF. The DNA for the CDR3 is TGCGCCAGTTCGACTAGCGGCTACACAGATACGCAGTATTTT.

At least ten counts were recorded for this clonotype. The chain links TRBV12-3 or TRBV12-4 to TRBJ2-6, with a possible D match to TRBD1 (5 bases). This CDR3 has 18 amino acids. Trimming pared 4 bases from V and 0 bases from J, leaving 16 bases between. The chain's CDR3 is CASSSVGRHVSGANVLTF. DNA for the CDR3: TGTGCCAGCAGTTCCGTGGGGCGGCACGTCTCTGGGGCCAACGTCCTGACTTTC.

This clonotype was found many times. The J gene is TRBJ1-3, the V gene TRBV7-2; D possibly corresponds to TRBD1 (6 bases). Germline CDR1 reads SGHTA; CDR2 reads FQGNSA. The CDR3 runs 14 residues. Trimming stripped 3 bases from V and 3 bases from J, with 9 bases between. CDR3 protein: CASSLQGFGNTIYF. The CDR3 region has the DNA TGTGCCAGCAGCTTGCAGGGGTTTGGAAACACCATATATTTT. Together with reference TRBV7-2 and TRBJ1-3, the CDR3 gives the full variable domain: GAGVSQSPSNKVTEKGKDVELRCDPISGHTALYWYRQSLGQGLEFLIYFQGNSAPDKSGLPSDRFSAERTGGSVSTLTIQRTQQEDSAVYLCASSLQGFGNTIYFGEGSWLTVV.

This clonotype appeared many times. The V gene is TRBV29-1, the J gene TRBJ2-5; D may be TRBD1 or TRBD2 (5 bases each). Between the trimmed V and J ends, which lost 5 bases and 5 bases, there was a span of 12 bases. This CDR3 is 12 amino acids long. The germline V gene has CDR1 SQVTM and CDR2 ANQGSEA. In nucleotides, the CDR3 is TGCAGCGTTTCATCCGGGACCGAGACCCAGTACTTC. Its protein is CSVSSGTETQYF.

At least ten counts were recorded for this clonotype. The rearrangement joins TRBV5-1 to TRBJ2-1; TRBD1 or TRBD2 may be the D gene (6 bases each). This CDR3 has 15 amino acids. V gave up 0 bases and J gave up 9 bases, with 16 bases separating them. Germline-derived CDR1 and CDR2 are SGHRS and YFSETQ. The CDR3 sequence is CASSLGGANEGEQFF. The CDR3 DNA sequence: TGCGCCAGCAGCTTGGGGGGGGCTAATGAGGGTGAGCAGTTCTTC. Complete variable domain (other parts from reference TRBV5-1 and TRBJ2-1): KAGVTQTPRYLIKTRGQQVTLSCSPISGHRSVSWYQQTPGQGLQFLFEYFSETQRNKGNFPGRFSGRQFSNSRSEMNVSTLELGDSALYLCASSLGGANEGEQFFGPGTRLTVL.